Sequencing of this T cell receptor beta chain was carried out in a study of technical replicates of blood from several donors. Profiled with immunoSEQ multiplex PCR; TCRdb holds only in-frame clones, not every one. Of roughly 45,000 clones listed, about 90% are singletons. The ends were cut back, 3 bases at V and 6 bases at J, with 11 bases in the middle. Germline V gene sequence: CDR1 GTSNPN, CDR2 SVGIG (reference sequence). The CDR3 runs 12 residues. The sample was PBMCs. The rearrangement joins TRBV30 to TRBJ1-1, with D uncertain. The clonotype originates from a human donor in good health. Some clones in this sample may be carry-over from other donors' samples. CDR3 DNA: TGTGCCTGGAGGGTCGAGGGCCCTGAAGCTTTCTTT. Amino acids: CAWRVEGPEAFF.